This T cell receptor beta chain was documented in a study of T cells in Graves' hyperthyroidism and ophthalmopathy. This clonotype was seen a handful of times. Its antigen is not identified. Study outcomes and limitations: Blood samples included most of the expanded thyroid clonotypes exceeding 0.001.

Patients aged 18 to 65 had newly diagnosed hyperthyroidism that had lasted under 2 months. Exclusion of a patient resulted from uncontrolled infection, other autoimmune disease, pregnancy or lactation. The diagnostic basis comprised clinical symptoms, serum thyroxine and TRAb, thyroid ultrasound and orbital computed tomography. TCR beta CDR3 region amplification was performed from RNA transcripts. Researchers ran a first-round RT-PCR on the TCR CDR3 using the HTBI primer set. TCRdb reprocessed the multiplex PCR reads via MiXCR and lists one record per CDR3 protein. The repertoire consists of hundreds of thousands of distinct CDR3 sequences, with 14% occurring once and the leading ten covering 10%. Sequencing was performed on blood. This TCR was recovered from a woman between 18 and 30 years old with Graves' hyperthyroidism.

For the CDR3, the DNA is TGTGCCAGCAGTTTGACGGCGGGAGGGGACACAGATACGCAGTATTTT. Translating gives CASSLTAGGDTDTQYF. This rearrangement joins TRBV28 to TRBJ2-3; 9 bases align to TRBD2. Trimming removed 3 bases from V and 2 bases from J; junction bases left unmatched: 6. This CDR3 region has 16 residues. Germline V gene sequence: CDR1 MDHEN, CDR2 SYDVKM.